The clone carrying this T cell receptor (beta chain) was recorded only once. Other DNA variants within this sample encode the same CDR3. Data came from immunoSEQ multiplex PCR; TCRdb stores just in-frame clones and leaves some out. The sample has around 200,000 clones, 90% to 95% seen once. This entry comes from a study of control samples from healthy donors and cancer patients. V gave up 3 bases and J gave up 3 bases; unmatched junction bases: 0. In germline, CDR1 is KGHSH, CDR2 LQKENI. The length of the CDR3 is 13 residues. The sequencing input was blood. V is TRBV18 and J is TRBJ1-1, with TRBD1 identical over 8 bases. The TCR sequence derives from a man aged 50-59 years in good health. The DNA for the CDR3 is TGTGCCAGCTCACCGACAGGGGACACTGAAGCTTTCTTT. It specifies CASSPTGDTEAFF.